Sequencing of this T cell receptor beta chain was carried out in a study of blood T cell repertoires in COVID-19. As for the study in general: COVID-19 samples from acute and convalescent phases originated in the United States, Italy and Spain.

The table came from immunoSEQ multiplex PCR; TCRdb's copy has only in-frame clones and leaves some out. The data show a few hundred thousand clones, about 89% seen once. Cohorts were determined from participant-reported clinical history. The CDR3 is 14 amino acids. The germline gives CDR1 LNHDA, CDR2 SQIVND (reference sequence). The V and J ends lost 7 bases and 1 base respectively, with 10 bases between them. The receptor was isolated from a woman in her thirties who had recovered from COVID-19. Sequenced material: PBMCs or T cells enriched from blood (not recorded which). This chain connects TRBV19 to TRBJ1-4; no definite D call. The CDR3 DNA is TGTGCCAGTAAACTTGGGAGAACTAATGAAAAACTGTTTTTT. Amino acid sequence: CASKLGRTNEKLFF.